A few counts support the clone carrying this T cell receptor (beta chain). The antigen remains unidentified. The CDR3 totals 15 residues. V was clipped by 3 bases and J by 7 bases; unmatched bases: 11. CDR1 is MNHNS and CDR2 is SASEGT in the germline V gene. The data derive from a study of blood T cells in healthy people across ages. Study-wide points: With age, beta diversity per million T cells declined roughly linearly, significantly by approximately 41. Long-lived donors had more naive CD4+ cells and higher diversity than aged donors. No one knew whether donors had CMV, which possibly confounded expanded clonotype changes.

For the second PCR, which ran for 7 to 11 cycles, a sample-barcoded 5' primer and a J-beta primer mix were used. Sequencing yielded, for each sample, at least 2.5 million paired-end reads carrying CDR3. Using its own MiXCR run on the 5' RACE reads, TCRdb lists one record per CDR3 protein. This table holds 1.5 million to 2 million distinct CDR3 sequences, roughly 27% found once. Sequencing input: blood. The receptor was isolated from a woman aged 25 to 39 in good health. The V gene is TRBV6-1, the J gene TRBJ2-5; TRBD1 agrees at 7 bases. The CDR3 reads CASSDLRGPVGTQYF. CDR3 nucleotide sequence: TGTGCCAGCAGTGATTTGAGGGGGCCCGTTGGGACCCAGTACTTC.